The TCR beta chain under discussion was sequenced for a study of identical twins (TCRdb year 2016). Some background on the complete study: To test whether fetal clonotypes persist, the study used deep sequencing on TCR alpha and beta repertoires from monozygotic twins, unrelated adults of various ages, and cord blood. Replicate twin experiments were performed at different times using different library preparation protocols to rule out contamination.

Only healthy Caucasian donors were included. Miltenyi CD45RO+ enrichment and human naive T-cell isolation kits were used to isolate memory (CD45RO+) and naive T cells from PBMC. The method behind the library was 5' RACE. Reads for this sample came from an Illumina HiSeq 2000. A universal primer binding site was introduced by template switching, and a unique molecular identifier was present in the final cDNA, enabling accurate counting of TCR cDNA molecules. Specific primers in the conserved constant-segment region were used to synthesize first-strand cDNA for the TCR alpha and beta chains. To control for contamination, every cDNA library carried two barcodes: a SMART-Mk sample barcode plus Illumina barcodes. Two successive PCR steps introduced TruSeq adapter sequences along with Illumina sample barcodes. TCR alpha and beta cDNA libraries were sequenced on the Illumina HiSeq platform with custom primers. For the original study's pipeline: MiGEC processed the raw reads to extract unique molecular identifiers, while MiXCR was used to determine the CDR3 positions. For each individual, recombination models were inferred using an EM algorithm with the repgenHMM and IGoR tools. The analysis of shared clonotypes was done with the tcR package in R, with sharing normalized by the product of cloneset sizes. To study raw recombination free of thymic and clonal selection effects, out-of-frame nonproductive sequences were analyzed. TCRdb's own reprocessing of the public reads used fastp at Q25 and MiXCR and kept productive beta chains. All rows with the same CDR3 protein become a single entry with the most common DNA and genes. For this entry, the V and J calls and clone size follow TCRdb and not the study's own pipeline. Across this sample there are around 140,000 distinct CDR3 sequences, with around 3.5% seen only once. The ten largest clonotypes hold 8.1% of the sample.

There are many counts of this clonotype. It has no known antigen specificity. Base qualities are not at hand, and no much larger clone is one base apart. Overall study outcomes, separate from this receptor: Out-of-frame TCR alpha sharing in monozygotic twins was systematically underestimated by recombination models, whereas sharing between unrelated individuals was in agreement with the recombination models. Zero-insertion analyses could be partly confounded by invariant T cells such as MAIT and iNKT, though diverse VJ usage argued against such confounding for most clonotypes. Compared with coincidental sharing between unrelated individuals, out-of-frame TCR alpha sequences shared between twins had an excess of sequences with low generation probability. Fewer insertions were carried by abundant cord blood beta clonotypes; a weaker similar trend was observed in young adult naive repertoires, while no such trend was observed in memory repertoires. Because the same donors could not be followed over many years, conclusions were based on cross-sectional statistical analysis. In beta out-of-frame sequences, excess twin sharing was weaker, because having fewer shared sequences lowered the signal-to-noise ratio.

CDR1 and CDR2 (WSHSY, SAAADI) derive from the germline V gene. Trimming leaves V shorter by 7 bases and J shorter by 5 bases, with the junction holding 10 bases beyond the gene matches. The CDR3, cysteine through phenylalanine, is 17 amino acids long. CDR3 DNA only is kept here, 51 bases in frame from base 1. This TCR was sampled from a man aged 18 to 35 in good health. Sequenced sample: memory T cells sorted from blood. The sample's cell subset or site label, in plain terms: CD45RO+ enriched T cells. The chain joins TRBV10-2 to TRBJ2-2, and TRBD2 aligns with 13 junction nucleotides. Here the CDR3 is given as CASIRTSGSLKTGELFF. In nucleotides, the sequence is TGCGCCAGCATCCGGACTAGCGGGAGCCTGAAGACCGGGGAGCTGTTTTTT.